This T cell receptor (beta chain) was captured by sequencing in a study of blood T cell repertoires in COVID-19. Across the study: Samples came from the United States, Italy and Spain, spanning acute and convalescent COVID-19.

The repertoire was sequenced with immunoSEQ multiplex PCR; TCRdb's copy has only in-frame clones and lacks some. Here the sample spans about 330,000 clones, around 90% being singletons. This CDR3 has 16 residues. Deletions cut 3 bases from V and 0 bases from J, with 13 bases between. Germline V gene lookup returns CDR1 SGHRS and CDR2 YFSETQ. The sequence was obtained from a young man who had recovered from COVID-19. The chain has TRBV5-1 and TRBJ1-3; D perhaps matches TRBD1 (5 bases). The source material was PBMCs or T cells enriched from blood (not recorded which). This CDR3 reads CASSSRDFHSGNTIYF. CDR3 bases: TGCGCCAGCAGCTCGCGGGACTTCCACTCTGGAAACACCATATATTTT.